This T cell receptor (beta chain) emerged from a study of blood T cell repertoires in COVID-19. At the level of the study: Acute-phase and convalescent COVID-19 samples originated in the United States, Italy and Spain. PBMCs, B-cell-depleted T cells, or T cells were the source of the cDNA or gDNA that made up the material.

The germline V gene encodes CDR1 LNHDA and CDR2 SQIVND (reference sequence). V gave up 3 bases and J gave up 5 bases, with 7 bases separating them. The CDR3 is 12 residues long. The protocol was immunoSEQ multiplex PCR, while the TCRdb copy is restricted to in-frame clones and leaves out a portion. The data show some 240,000 clones, around 84% seen once. This TCR came from a human donor in a cohort sampled during active COVID-19. This chain uses TRBV19 with TRBJ1-1, with D unclear. The sequenced material came from peripheral blood. CDR3 DNA sequence: TGTGCCAGTAGTATCGGGATAACTGAAGCTTTCTTT. Protein: CASSIGITEAFF.